This entry lists 17 T cell receptor beta chains sequenced from one sample in a study of Siglec-9 on CD8 T cells in melanoma. Clones were read by immunoSEQ multiplex PCR, and TCRdb kept only the in-frame ones, dropping some. The sample holds tens of thousands of clones, about 80% seen once. Sequenced: Siglec-9- CD8+ T cells sorted from blood. The receptors stem from a human donor in good health.

Here the CDR3 DNA reads TGCGCCAGCAGCTCCTTTAACGGGGCGGGTGAAGAGACCCAGTACTTC. This translates into CASSSFNGAGEETQYF. The rearrangement uses TRBV5-1 and TRBJ2-5, with D tentatively TRBD1 or TRBD2 (5 bases each). V was shortened by 3 bases and J by 3 bases, with 18 bases between the two germline ends. Germline V gene sequence: CDR1 SGHRS, CDR2 YFSETQ. CDR3 length equals 16 residues.

V is TRBV27 and J is TRBJ1-5; 7 bases map to TRBD1. This CDR3 is built from 17 residues. V lost 3 bases to trimming and J lost 3 bases; unmatched junction nucleotides: 11. Germline assignment: CDR1 MNHEY and CDR2 SMNVEV (reference sequence). CDR3 loop: CASSFSGDSWTNQPQHF. The CDR3 DNA reads TGTGCCAGCAGTTTTTCCGGGGACAGTTGGACCAATCAGCCCCAGCATTTT.

A few counts support this clone. The chain recombines TRBV7-9 with TRBJ2-2; 12 bases match TRBD1. The CDR3 consists of 17 residues. V gave up 5 bases and J gave up 5 bases; unmatched junction bases: 9. Germline assignment: CDR1 SEHNR and CDR2 FQNEAQ (reference sequence). CDR3 nucleotide sequence: TGTGCCAGCAGCCAGCAACCGGGACAGGGGGCAACCGGGGAGCTGTTTTTT. It codes for CASSQQPGQGATGELFF.

The V call is TRBV5-1, the J call TRBJ2-1; 12 bases agree with TRBD2. CDR1 SGHRS and CDR2 YFSETQ come from the germline V gene. The CDR3 has 19 amino acids. J gave up 7 bases and V 0 bases, and 14 bases lay outside the gene matches. CDR3 protein: CASSLVLAGGPPEFNEQFF. In DNA, the CDR3 is TGCGCCAGCAGCTTGGTGCTAGCGGGAGGGCCCCCAGAATTTAATGAGCAGTTCTTC.

This rearrangement joins TRBV19 to TRBJ1-1; D call uncertain. CDR3 length: 13 residues. V was shortened by 4 bases and J by 11 bases, with 17 bases between the two germline ends. Per the germline V gene, CDR1 is LNHDA and CDR2 is SQIVND (reference sequence). The CDR3 here is CASSRGPKNEAFF. The CDR3 DNA follows: TGTGCCAGTAGTAGAGGGCCAAAAAATGAGGCTTTCTTT.

This clone was counted only a few times. The chain employs TRBV5-5 and TRBJ1-4; no reliable D call. Germline V gene lookup returns CDR1 SGHKS and CDR2 YYEKEE (reference sequence). The length of the CDR3 is 15 residues. V gave up 1 base and J gave up 1 base, with 8 bases separating them. The CDR3 loop is CASSLWAGTNEKLFF. The CDR3 region has the DNA TGTGCCAGCAGCTTGTGGGCCGGAACTAATGAAAAACTGTTTTTT.

This rearrangement joins TRBV6-6 to TRBJ1-6; 12 bases fit TRBD1. The CDR3 is 15 amino acids. Germline V CDR1 and CDR2: MNHNY, SVGAGI (reference sequence). V lost 8 bases to trimming and J lost 7 bases; unmatched junction nucleotides: 6. The CDR3 DNA reads as TGTGCCAGCGAGATAGGGACAGGGGGCAATTCACCCCTCCACTTT. Encoded protein: CASEIGTGGNSPLHF.

V gene TRBV7-6 combines with J gene TRBJ2-2; 11 bases agree with TRBD2. Germline V lookup: CDR1 SGHVS, CDR2 FNYEAQ. This CDR3 contains 17 residues. The J segment lost 9 bases and the V segment lost 6 bases, leaving 15 bases of the junction unmatched. CDR3 residues: CASREDSGRGIWRELFF. The CDR3 bases are TGTGCCAGCAGAGAAGATAGCGGGAGGGGTATCTGGCGGGAGCTGTTTTTT.

The chain links TRBV27 to TRBJ2-7; 7 nucleotides line up with TRBD1. This CDR3 spans 13 amino acids. Germline-derived CDR1 and CDR2 are MNHEY and SMNVEV (reference sequence). V gave up 3 bases and J gave up 1 base; unmatched junction bases: 0. The CDR3 DNA is TGTGCCAGCAGTTTGACAGGGTCCTACGAGCAGTACTTC. Protein: CASSLTGSYEQYF.

This clone was recorded only once. The chain employs TRBV27 and TRBJ2-1; 7 bases are a match to TRBD1. There are 14 residues in the CDR3. The ends lost 3 bases at V and 6 bases at J; junction bases unmatched: 5. Germline lookup yields CDR1 MNHEY and CDR2 SMNVEV (reference sequence). CDR3 nucleotides: TGTGCCAGCAGTTTCAGTGGGACAGTCAATGAGCAGTTCTTC. The encoded protein is CASSFSGTVNEQFF.

This rearrangement joins TRBV4-1 to TRBJ2-7; D perhaps matches TRBD2 (6 bases). With 1 base removed from V and 6 bases from J, the gap between germline ends came to 13 bases. This CDR3 has 14 amino acids. In germline, CDR1 is MGHRA, CDR2 YSYEKL. The CDR3 here is CASSQGNRRAEQYV. The DNA of the CDR3 is TGCGCCAGCAGCCAAGGAAATCGGAGGGCCGAGCAGTACGTC.

This clone was counted once. Here the CDR3 reads CASSLVIASLGTGELFF. The CDR3 DNA reads TGTGCCAGCAGCTTAGTTATCGCCTCACTTGGCACCGGGGAGCTGTTTTTT. The chain has TRBV7-6 and TRBJ2-2; D not resolved. The CDR3 sequence is 17 residues long. Germline CDR1 SGHVS, CDR2 FNYEAQ. The ends were cut back, 1 base at V and 4 bases at J, with 16 bases in the middle.

This chain links TRBV10-3 with TRBJ2-7; D is tentatively TRBD1 or TRBD2 (6 bases each). V was shortened by 4 bases and J by 5 bases, with 15 bases between the two germline ends. CDR1 ENHRY and CDR2 SYGVKD come from the germline V gene. The CDR3 runs 14 residues. The CDR3 spells CAISARPGADEQYF. The CDR3 DNA follows: TGTGCCATCAGTGCCCGACCGGGGGCCGACGAGCAGTACTTC.

The V call is TRBV2, the J call TRBJ2-7, with D uncertain. Deletions cut 7 bases from V and 3 bases from J, with 10 bases between. Per germline, CDR1 SNHLY and CDR2 FYNNEI. The CDR3 is 12 amino acids. CDR3 sequence reads: CASNVVIYEQYF. For the CDR3, the DNA is TGTGCCAGCAACGTTGTGATCTACGAGCAGTACTTC. The complete variable domain, with remaining parts taken from reference TRBV2 and TRBJ2-7, reads EPEVTQTPSHQVTQMGQEVILRCVPISNHLYFYWYRQILGQKVEFLVSFYNNEISEKSEIFDDQFSVERPDGSNFTLKIRSTKLEDSAMYFCASNVVIYEQYFGPGTRLTVT.

In its sample, this clone was seen a few times. The chain has TRBV29-1 and TRBJ1-1; D is undetermined. This CDR3 is 17 amino acids long. CDR1 is SQVTM, CDR2 ANQGSEA, per germline. Trimming removed 0 bases at V and 0 bases at J, with 17 bases between. As DNA, the CDR3 is TGCAGCGTTGAAGATTATGTGGGTGGCGGGCTGAACACTGAAGCTTTCTTT. The encoded protein is CSVEDYVGGGLNTEAFF.

This clone was counted a few times. The chain has TRBV7-9 and TRBJ2-1; no firm D call. V dropped 1 base and J dropped 3 bases, with 7 bases sitting between them. Germline CDR1 is SEHNR and CDR2 is FQNEAQ (reference sequence). This CDR3 region has 14 residues. This CDR3 is CASSLEAGYNEQFF. In DNA form, the CDR3 reads TGTGCCAGCAGCTTAGAGGCAGGCTACAATGAGCAGTTCTTC. Filled out from reference TRBV7-9 and TRBJ2-1, the complete variable domain reads DTGVSQNPRHKITKRGQNVTFRCDPISEHNRLYWYRQTLGQGPEFLTYFQNEAQLEKSRLLSDRFSAERPKGSFSTLEIQRTEQGDSAMYLCASSLEAGYNEQFFGPGTRLTVL.

The chain combines TRBV13 with TRBJ1-5; 10 nucleotides align to TRBD1. CDR1 is PRHDT, CDR2 FYEKMQ, per germline (reference sequence). The length of the CDR3 is 14 residues. The J segment lost 7 bases and the V segment lost 5 bases, leaving 5 bases of the junction unmatched. CDR3 in DNA: TGTGCCAGCAGCGAAGGACAGGGGGACCAGCCCCAGCATTTT. This translates into CASSEGQGDQPQHF. The full variable domain, with the rest looked up from reference TRBV13 and TRBJ1-5, is AAGVIQSPRHLIKEKRETATLKCYPIPRHDTVYWYQQGPGQDPQFLISFYEKMQSDKGSIPDRFSAQQFSDYHSELNMSSLELGDSALYFCASSEGQGDQPQHFGDGTRLSIL.